This is a list of T cell receptor beta chains from one sample in a study of blood T cell repertoires in COVID-19. Profiled with immunoSEQ multiplex PCR; TCRdb holds only in-frame clones, not every one. Among 200,000 to 250,000 clones listed, roughly 84% were seen once. Sequencing used PBMCs or T cells enriched from blood (not recorded which). All receptors come from a woman aged 40 to 55 who had recovered from COVID-19. Each CDR3 is given with its conserved first and last residue. Each record gives: CDR3 DNA, CDR3 protein, clone size, CDR3 length, J gene, D gene, V gene. D genes are given only for firm matches. Clone size is not always given. Where it is, it says once, few, many or a class for expanded clones.

TGTGCCAGCAGTTTGAGACAGGGTGGTTACGAGCAGTACTTC,CASSLRQGGYEQYF,-,14,TRBJ2-7,TRBD1,TRBV27
TGTGCCAGCAGTGAAGGGTTCAGGGTGGAAAAACTGTTTTTT,CASSEGFRVEKLFF,-,14,TRBJ1-4,-,TRBV2
TGTGCCAGCAGTGAATCCCCTAGCGGGGCCCAAGAGACCCAGTACTTC,CASSESPSGAQETQYF,-,16,TRBJ2-5,TRBD2,TRBV25-1
TGTGCCATCAGACCGGGACAGGGGCGGAATGAGCAGTTCTTC,CAIRPGQGRNEQFF,-,14,TRBJ2-1,TRBD1,TRBV10-3
TGCAGCGTTGCACAGCCGCCTAAGGACTACACCTTC,CSVAQPPKDYTF,-,12,TRBJ1-2,-,TRBV29-1
TGCGCCAGCAGCTTGGACAGACGCACAGATACGCAGTATTTT,CASSLDRRTDTQYF,-,14,TRBJ2-3,-,TRBV5-1
TGTGCCAGCAGCCAAGCCTCGGGACAGGGGAATTCACCCCTCCACTTT,CASSQASGQGNSPLHF,-,16,TRBJ1-6,TRBD1,TRBV4-2
TGTGCCAGCAGCCAACCCGGGACATCGAACTACGAGCAGTACTTC,CASSQPGTSNYEQYF,-,15,TRBJ2-7,-,TRBV28
TGCGCCAGCAGCAGGGGGACTAGCGGAGAAGAGACCCAGTACTTC,CASSRGTSGEETQYF,once,15,TRBJ2-5,TRBD2,TRBV5-1
TGTGCCAGCACCCCCAGACAGGAGTTCTATGGCTACACCTTC,CASTPRQEFYGYTF,once,14,TRBJ1-2,-,TRBV28
TGTGCCAGCAGTTTAATTTCCGGAGATACGCAGTATTTT,CASSLISGDTQYF,-,13,TRBJ2-3,-,TRBV12-3/TRBV12-4
TGTGCCAGCAGCGCCCCGACAGGGGCCGGAGGGAATGAGCAGTTCTTC,CASSAPTGAGGNEQFF,-,16,TRBJ2-1,TRBD1,TRBV7-9
TGCGCCAGCAGGGCAACGGGACTAGCGGGAGAGAATGAGCAGTTCTTC,CASRATGLAGENEQFF,-,16,TRBJ2-1,TRBD2,TRBV4-1
TGTGCCAGCAGTTACTCGACAACGACCAGGGGCAGTGAAGCTTTCTTT,CASSYSTTTRGSEAFF,-,16,TRBJ1-1,-,TRBV6-6
TGTGCCAGCAGCAATACCGAGGGAAGACACACCGGGGAGCTGTTTTTT,CASSNTEGRHTGELFF,-,16,TRBJ2-2,-,TRBV7-3
TGTGCCAGCAGCAAAGTTAACGGGACAGGGGTTGGCTATGGCTACACCTTC,CASSKVNGTGVGYGYTF,-,17,TRBJ1-2,-,TRBV21-1
TGTGCCAGCAGCGTAGGCCAGGGGATGAACACTGAAGCTTTCTTT,CASSVGQGMNTEAFF,-,15,TRBJ1-1,-,TRBV9
TGCGCCAGCAGCCGACGACAGACGGTGCGAGAAAAACTGTTTTTT,CASSRRQTVREKLFF,-,15,TRBJ1-4,-,TRBV4-1
TGCGCCAGCAGCGCCACAGACGTTAACTATGGCTACACCTTC,CASSATDVNYGYTF,-,14,TRBJ1-2,-,TRBV5-1
TGTGCCAGCAGCCAGGACAGTGCCGGGCGTGGCTACACCTTC,CASSQDSAGRGYTF,-,14,TRBJ1-2,-,TRBV3-1/TRBV3-2
TGTGCCAGCTCACCCCAGACAGGGGGCACCGGGGAGCTGTTTTTT,CASSPQTGGTGELFF,-,15,TRBJ2-2,TRBD1,TRBV18
TGCGCCAGCAGCTACCTAGCGCGAGAGACCCAGTACTTC,CASSYLARETQYF,-,13,TRBJ2-5,-,TRBV5-1
TGTGCCAGCAGCCAAACAGCCAGCTCCTACGAGCAGTACTTC,CASSQTASSYEQYF,-,14,TRBJ2-7,-,TRBV7-3
TGTGCCAGCACCTACGCCGGACAGGGGGGGAATTCACCCCTCCACTTT,CASTYAGQGGNSPLHF,-,16,TRBJ1-6,TRBD1,TRBV7-9
TGTGCCAGCTCGCCAGCACAGGGAGGGGTGGAGACCCAGTACTTC,CASSPAQGGVETQYF,-,15,TRBJ2-5,-,TRBV18
TGTGCCAGCAGCCGCTCCCGGGGGGGTGGAAACACCATATATTTT,CASSRSRGGGNTIYF,-,15,TRBJ1-3,-,TRBV7-2
TGCAGCGTTGACTTCGGCGGTGTTAGCGGGAGCACAGATACGCAGTATTTT,CSVDFGGVSGSTDTQYF,once,17,TRBJ2-3,TRBD2,TRBV29-1
TGTGCCAGTACCACTAGCGGGAGAAATGAGCAGTTCTTC,CASTTSGRNEQFF,-,13,TRBJ2-1,TRBD2,TRBV19
TGTGCCAGCAGGGACCGGGACAGGAGCACAGATACGCAGTATTTT,CASRDRDRSTDTQYF,-,15,TRBJ2-3,TRBD1,TRBV28
TGCAGCGTTGAAGATTGGAATACAGGGACTGGCTACACCTTC,CSVEDWNTGTGYTF,-,14,TRBJ1-2,-,TRBV29-1
TGTGCCAGCAGTTCCGGAGGGTGGACACTAACCTACAATGAGCAGTTCTTC,CASSSGGWTLTYNEQFF,few,17,TRBJ2-1,-,TRBV27
TGTGCCAGTAGTATAGGGGGGCTAGATCAGCCCCAGCATTTT,CASSIGGLDQPQHF,-,14,TRBJ1-5,-,TRBV19
TGTGCCAGTAGTAACCCCAGGGACAGGGGGAATCAGCCCCAGCATTTT,CASSNPRDRGNQPQHF,-,16,TRBJ1-5,TRBD1,TRBV19
TGTGCCAGCTCAACAATACCGGGATCCGGTACGGCCGAGCAGTACTTC,CASSTIPGSGTAEQYF,-,16,TRBJ2-7,-,TRBV18
TGTGCCATCAGTGAGGCCCGGGTCTACGGCGAGCAGTACTTC,CAISEARVYGEQYF,-,14,TRBJ2-7,-,TRBV10-3
TGCAGTGCTAGTCCGCCTCCGAGAGGCAATCAGCCCCAGCATTTT,CSASPPPRGNQPQHF,-,15,TRBJ1-5,-,TRBV20-1
TGTGCCACCAGTGATTCGGGACTAGCGGATACGCAGTATTTT,CATSDSGLADTQYF,-,14,TRBJ2-3,TRBD2,TRBV24-1
TGCGCCAGCAGCTTGGAAGGCGGAGGTGCGACCCTACGCGAGCAGTACTTC,CASSLEGGGATLREQYF,-,17,TRBJ2-7,-,TRBV5-1
TGCAGCGTTTCACAGGGGATGCTCATGAACACTGAAGCTTTCTTT,CSVSQGMLMNTEAFF,-,15,TRBJ1-1,TRBD1,TRBV29-1
TGTGCCAGCAGAAACGACAGGGACCAGGCTGAAGCTTTCTTT,CASRNDRDQAEAFF,once,14,TRBJ1-1,TRBD1,TRBV27
TGTGCCAGCAGCGCTCACAGGGCTACTAATGAAAAACTGTTTTTT,CASSAHRATNEKLFF,once,15,TRBJ1-4,-,TRBV7-2
TGTGCCTGGAGTGTGGGAGGGTTTGGCTACACCTTC,CAWSVGGFGYTF,-,12,TRBJ1-2,-,TRBV30
TGTGCCAGCAGCTTAGCGCACGGGTCTGGAAACACCATATATTTT,CASSLAHGSGNTIYF,-,15,TRBJ1-3,-,TRBV7-7
TGTGCCAGTAGCGCAACAGGGCTGGGGGAGAGGAGTGAAAAACTGTTTTTT,CASSATGLGERSEKLFF,-,17,TRBJ1-4,-,TRBV19
TGCGCCAGCAGCTTGCAATCAGGGGGTTCCTACGAGCAGTACTTC,CASSLQSGGSYEQYF,-,15,TRBJ2-7,TRBD1,TRBV5-1
TGTGCCAGCAGCCCCTCCTCCACTAGCGGGGCCCTCCATGAGCAGTTCTTC,CASSPSSTSGALHEQFF,-,17,TRBJ2-1,TRBD2,TRBV9
TGTGCCAGCACCAAAAGCGGGGGCGCTGGCTACACCTTC,CASTKSGGAGYTF,once,13,TRBJ1-2,-,TRBV6-5
TGCGCCAGCAGTACCCAGGGGGCGATCACTGAAGCTTTCTTT,CASSTQGAITEAFF,-,14,TRBJ1-1,TRBD1,TRBV5-1